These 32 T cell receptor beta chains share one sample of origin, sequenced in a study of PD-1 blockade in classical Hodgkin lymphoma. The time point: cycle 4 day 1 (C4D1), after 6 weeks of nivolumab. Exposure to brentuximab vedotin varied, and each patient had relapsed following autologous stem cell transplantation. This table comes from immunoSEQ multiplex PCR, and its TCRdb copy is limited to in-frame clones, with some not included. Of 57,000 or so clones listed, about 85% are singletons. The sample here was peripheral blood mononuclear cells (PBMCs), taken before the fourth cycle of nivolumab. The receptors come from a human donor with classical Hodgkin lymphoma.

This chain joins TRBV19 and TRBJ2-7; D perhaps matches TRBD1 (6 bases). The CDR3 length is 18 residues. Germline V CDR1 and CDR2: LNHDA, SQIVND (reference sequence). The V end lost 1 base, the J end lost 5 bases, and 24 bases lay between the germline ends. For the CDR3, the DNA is TGTGCCAGTAGTATAGGTAACAGGGTGGACGGGGTCGTAGACGAGCAGTACTTC. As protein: CASSIGNRVDGVVDEQYF.

The CDR3 DNA follows: TGTGCCAGCAGCTTACAGGGAGCCTCCACAGATACGCAGTATTTT. Protein: CASSLQGASTDTQYF. The chain couples TRBV11-3 to TRBJ2-3; D possibly uses TRBD1 or TRBD2 (5 bases each). CDR3 length: 15 residues. V shed 2 bases and J shed 2 bases, with 11 bases lying between them. Germline V gene lookup returns CDR1 SGHNT and CDR2 YENEEA.

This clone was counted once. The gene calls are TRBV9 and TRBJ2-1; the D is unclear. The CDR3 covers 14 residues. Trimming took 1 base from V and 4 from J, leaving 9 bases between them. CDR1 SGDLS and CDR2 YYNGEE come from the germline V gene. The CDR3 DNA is TGTGCCAGCAGCGTACGGACGGAGTACAATGAGCAGTTCTTC. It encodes CASSVRTEYNEQFF.

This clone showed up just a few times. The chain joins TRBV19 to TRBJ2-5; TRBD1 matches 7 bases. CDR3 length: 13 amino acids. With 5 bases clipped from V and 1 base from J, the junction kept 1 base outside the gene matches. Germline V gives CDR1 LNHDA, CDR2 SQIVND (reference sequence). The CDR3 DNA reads TGTGCCAGTAGTCGGGACAGCCAAGAGACCCAGTACTTC. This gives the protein CASSRDSQETQYF.

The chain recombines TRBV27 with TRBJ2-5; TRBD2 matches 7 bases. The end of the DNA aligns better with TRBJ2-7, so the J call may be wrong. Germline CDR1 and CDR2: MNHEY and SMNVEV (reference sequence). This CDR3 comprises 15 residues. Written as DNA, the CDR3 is TGTGCCAGCAGTTTAAGCCTAGCGGTCTCCTACGAGCAGTACTTC. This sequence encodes CASSLSLAVSYEQYF.

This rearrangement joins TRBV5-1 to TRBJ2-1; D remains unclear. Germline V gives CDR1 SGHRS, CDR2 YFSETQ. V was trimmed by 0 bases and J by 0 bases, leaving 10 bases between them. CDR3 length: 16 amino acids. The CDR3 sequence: CASSLVGDFSYNEQFF. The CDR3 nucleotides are TGCGCCAGCAGCTTGGTCGGAGATTTCTCCTACAATGAGCAGTTCTTC.

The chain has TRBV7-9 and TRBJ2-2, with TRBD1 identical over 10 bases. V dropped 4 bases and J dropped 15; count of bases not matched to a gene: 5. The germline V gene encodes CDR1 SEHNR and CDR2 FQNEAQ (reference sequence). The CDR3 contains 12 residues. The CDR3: CASSSMDRGMFF. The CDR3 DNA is TGTGCCAGCAGCTCCATGGACAGGGGGATGTTTTTT.

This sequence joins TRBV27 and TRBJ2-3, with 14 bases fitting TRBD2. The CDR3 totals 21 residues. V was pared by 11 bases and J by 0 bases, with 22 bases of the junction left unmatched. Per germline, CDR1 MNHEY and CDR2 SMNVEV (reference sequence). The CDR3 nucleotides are TGTGCCTTAGCAAGGGACAGACCGACTAGCGGGGGGGGTACTAGCACAGATACGCAGTATTTT. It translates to CALARDRPTSGGGTSTDTQYF.

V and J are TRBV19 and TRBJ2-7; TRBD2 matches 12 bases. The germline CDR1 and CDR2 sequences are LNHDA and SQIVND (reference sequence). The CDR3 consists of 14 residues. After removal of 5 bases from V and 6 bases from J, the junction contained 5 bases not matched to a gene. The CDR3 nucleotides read TGTGCCAGTAGTTACCTAGCGGGGGGGCCCGAGCAGTACTTC. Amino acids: CASSYLAGGPEQYF.

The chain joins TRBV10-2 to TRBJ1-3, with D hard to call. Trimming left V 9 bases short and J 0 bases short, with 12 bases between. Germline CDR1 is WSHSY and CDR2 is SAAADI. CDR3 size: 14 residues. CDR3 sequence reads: CARPRQSSGNTIYF. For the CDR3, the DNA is TGCGCCAGGCCCAGGCAAAGCTCTGGAAACACCATATATTTT.

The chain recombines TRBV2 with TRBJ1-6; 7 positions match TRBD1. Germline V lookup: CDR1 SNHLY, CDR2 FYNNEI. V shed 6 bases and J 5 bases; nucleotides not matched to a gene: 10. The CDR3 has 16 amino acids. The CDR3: CASREYGTDDNSPLHF. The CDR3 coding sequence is TGTGCCAGCAGAGAATACGGGACAGACGATAATTCACCCCTCCACTTT.

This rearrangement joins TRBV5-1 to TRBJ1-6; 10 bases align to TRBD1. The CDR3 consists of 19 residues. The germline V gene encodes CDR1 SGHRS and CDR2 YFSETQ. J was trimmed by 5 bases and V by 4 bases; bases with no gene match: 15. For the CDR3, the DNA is TGCGCCAGCAGCGCACGCCCCTCGGGACAGGGGACCGATAATTCACCCCTCCACTTT. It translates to CASSARPSGQGTDNSPLHF.

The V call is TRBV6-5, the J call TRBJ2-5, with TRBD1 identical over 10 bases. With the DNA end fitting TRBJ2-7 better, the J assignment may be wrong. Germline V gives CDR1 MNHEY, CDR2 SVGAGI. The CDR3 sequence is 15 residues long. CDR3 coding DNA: TGTGCCAGCAGTTACGGGGACAGGGGAACGGACGAGCAGTACTTC. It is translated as CASSYGDRGTDEQYF.

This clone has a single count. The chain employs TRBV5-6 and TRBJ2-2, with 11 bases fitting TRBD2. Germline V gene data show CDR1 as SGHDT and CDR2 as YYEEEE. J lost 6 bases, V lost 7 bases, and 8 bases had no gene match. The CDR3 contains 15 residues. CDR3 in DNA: TGTGCCAGCGGCTCACTAGCGGGGGAGGCCGGGGAGCTGTTTTTT. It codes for CASGSLAGEAGELFF.

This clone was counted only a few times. The chain's CDR3 is CASSYQFFREYGYTF. The CDR3 DNA follows: TGTGCCAGCAGCTACCAATTTTTCAGGGAATATGGCTACACCTTC. The rearrangement uses TRBV5-6 and TRBJ1-2; tentatively, D is TRBD1 (5 bases). This CDR3 is 15 amino acids long. With 3 bases removed from V and 5 bases from J, the gap between germline ends came to 17 bases. The germline gives CDR1 SGHDT, CDR2 YYEEEE. Full variable domain (rest looked up from reference TRBV5-6 and TRBJ1-2): DAGVTQSPTHLIKTRGQQVTLRCSPKSGHDTVSWYQQALGQGPQFIFQYYEEEERQRGNFPDRFSGHQFPNYSSELNVNALLLGDSALYLCASSYQFFREYGYTFGSGTRLTVV.

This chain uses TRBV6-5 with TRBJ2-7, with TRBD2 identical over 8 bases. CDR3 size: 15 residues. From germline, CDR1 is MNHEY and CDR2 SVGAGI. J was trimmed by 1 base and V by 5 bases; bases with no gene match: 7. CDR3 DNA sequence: TGTGCCAGCAGTCCCGCGGGGGGCCCTTCCTACGAGCAGTACTTC. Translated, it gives CASSPAGGPSYEQYF.

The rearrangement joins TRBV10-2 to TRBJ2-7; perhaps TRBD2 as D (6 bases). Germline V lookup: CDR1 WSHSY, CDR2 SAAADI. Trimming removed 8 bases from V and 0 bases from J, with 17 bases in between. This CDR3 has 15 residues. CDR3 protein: CASGGVPIHSYEQYF. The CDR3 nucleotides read TGCGCCAGCGGCGGGGTCCCGATTCACTCCTACGAGCAGTACTTC.

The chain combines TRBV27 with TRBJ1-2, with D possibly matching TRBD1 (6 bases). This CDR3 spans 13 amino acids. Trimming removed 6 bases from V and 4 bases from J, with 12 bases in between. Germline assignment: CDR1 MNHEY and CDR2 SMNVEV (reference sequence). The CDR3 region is CASSLGQSYGYTF. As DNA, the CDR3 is TGTGCCAGCAGCCTCGGACAGAGCTATGGCTACACCTTC.

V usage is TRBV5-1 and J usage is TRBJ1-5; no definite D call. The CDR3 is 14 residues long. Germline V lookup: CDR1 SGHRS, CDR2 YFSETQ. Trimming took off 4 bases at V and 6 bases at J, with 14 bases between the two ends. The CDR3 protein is CASSPDGVSQPQHF. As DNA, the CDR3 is TGCGCCAGCAGCCCGGATGGGGTAAGTCAGCCCCAGCATTTT.

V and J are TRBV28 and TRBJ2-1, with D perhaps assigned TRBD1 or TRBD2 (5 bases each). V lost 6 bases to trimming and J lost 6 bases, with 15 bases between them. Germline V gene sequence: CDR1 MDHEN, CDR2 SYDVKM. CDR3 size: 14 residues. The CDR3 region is CASSQLGTVNEQFF. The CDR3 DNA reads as TGTGCCAGCAGCCAACTCGGGACCGTCAATGAGCAGTTCTTC.

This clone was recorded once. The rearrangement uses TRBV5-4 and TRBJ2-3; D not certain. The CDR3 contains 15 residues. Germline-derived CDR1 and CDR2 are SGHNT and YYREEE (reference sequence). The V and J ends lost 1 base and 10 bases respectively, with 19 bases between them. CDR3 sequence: CASSLSRDPSSPQYF. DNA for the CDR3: TGTGCCAGCAGCTTGTCTAGAGACCCCAGCTCCCCGCAGTATTTT.

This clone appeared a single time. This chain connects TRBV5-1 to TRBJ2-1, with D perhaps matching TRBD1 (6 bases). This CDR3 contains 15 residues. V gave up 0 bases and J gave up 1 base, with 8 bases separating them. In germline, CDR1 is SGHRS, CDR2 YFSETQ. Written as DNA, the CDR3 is TGCGCCAGCAGCTTGGTGACAGGTTCCTACAATGAGCAGTTCTTC. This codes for CASSLVTGSYNEQFF.

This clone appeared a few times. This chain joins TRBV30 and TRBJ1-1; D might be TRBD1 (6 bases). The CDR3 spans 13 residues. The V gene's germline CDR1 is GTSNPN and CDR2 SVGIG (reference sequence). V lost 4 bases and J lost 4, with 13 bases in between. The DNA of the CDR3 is TGTGCCTGGACGACAGGCGGGAGCACTGAAGCTTTCTTT. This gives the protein CAWTTGGSTEAFF.

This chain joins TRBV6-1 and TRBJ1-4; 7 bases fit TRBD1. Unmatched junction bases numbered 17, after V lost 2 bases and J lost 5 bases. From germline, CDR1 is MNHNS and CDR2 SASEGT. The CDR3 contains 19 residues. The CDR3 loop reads CASSEWKGAGWAGNEKLFF. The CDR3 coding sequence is TGTGCCAGCAGTGAATGGAAGGGGGCTGGCTGGGCTGGGAATGAAAAACTGTTTTTT.

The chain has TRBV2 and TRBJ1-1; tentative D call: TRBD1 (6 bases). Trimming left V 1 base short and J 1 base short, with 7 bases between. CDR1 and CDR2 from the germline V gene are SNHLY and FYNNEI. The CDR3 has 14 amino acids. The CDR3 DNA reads TGTGCCAGCAGTGAAGTGGGACAGAACACTGAAGCTTTCTTT. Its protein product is CASSEVGQNTEAFF.

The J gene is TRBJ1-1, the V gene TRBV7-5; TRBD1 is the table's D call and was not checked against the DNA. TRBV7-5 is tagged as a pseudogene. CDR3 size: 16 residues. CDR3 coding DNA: TGTGTCAGAAGCGTGACTATTGGACAGTTGAACACTGAAGCTTTCTTT. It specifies CVRSVTIGQLNTEAFF.

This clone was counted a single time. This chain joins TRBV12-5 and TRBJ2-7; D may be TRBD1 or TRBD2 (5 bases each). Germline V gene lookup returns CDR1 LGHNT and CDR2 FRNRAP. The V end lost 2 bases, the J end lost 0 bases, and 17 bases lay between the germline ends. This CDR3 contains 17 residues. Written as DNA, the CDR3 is TGTGCTAGTGGTTTGCTATCCGGGACCCCAAGCTCCTACGAGCAGTACTTC. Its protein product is CASGLLSGTPSSYEQYF.

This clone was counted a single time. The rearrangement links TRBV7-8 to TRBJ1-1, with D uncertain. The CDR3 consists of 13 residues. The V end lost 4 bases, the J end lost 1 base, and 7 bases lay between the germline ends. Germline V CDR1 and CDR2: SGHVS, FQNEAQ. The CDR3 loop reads CASSSAPNTEAFF. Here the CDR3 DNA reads TGTGCCAGCAGCTCGGCACCGAACACTGAAGCTTTCTTT.

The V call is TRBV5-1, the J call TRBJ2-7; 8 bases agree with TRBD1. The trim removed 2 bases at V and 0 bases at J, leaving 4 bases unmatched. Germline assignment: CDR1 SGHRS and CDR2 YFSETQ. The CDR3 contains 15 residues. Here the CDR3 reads CASSFGQGSSYEQYF. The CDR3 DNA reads TGCGCCAGCAGCTTCGGACAGGGATCCTCCTACGAGCAGTACTTC.

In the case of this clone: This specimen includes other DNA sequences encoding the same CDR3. The CDR3 sequence: CASSLTGVETQYF. The CDR3, as DNA: TGCGCCAGCAGCTTGACAGGGGTAGAGACCCAGTACTTC. The chain combines TRBV5-1 with TRBJ2-5, with 7 positions matching TRBD1. After removal of 1 base from V and 4 bases from J, the junction contained 1 base not matched to a gene. CDR1 and CDR2 (germline): SGHRS, YFSETQ. CDR3 length: 13 amino acids.

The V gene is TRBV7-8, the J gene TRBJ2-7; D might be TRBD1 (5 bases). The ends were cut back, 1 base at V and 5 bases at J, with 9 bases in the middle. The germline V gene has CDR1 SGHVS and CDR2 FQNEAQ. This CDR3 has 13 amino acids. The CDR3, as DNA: TGTGCCAGCAGCTTAGACAGGTCCCACGAGCAGTACTTC. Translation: CASSLDRSHEQYF.

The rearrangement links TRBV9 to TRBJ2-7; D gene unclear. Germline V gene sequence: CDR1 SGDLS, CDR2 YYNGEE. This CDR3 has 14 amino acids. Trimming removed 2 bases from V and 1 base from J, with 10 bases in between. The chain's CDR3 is CASSVLDVSYEQYF. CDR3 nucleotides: TGTGCCAGCAGCGTGCTTGACGTTTCCTACGAGCAGTACTTC.